These 4 T cell receptor beta chains came from one sample sequenced in a study of long-term antiretroviral therapy in people with HIV. Version v3.0 of the immunoSEQ assay was performed at survey level. Profiled with immunoSEQ multiplex PCR; TCRdb holds only in-frame clones, not every one. The sample lists 19,000 or so clones, 80% occurring once. The starting material was unsorted PBMCs, obtained 0.2 years after starting antiretroviral therapy. The source of these receptors is a woman between 40 and 55 years old with HIV.

The J gene is TRBJ2-7, the V gene TRBV29-1; TRBD2 matches at 7 bases. The germline V gene has CDR1 SQVTM and CDR2 ANQGSEA. The CDR3 covers 11 residues. The ends lost 7 bases at V and 2 bases at J; junction bases unmatched: 2. The CDR3 coding sequence is TGCAGCGCGGGGGGAGCCTACGAGCAGTACTTC. Amino acids: CSAGGAYEQYF.

This rearrangement joins TRBV30 to TRBJ2-5; 9 bases fit TRBD2. After removal of 5 bases from V and 4 bases from J, the junction contained 11 bases not matched to a gene. Germline-derived CDR1 and CDR2 are GTSNPN and SVGIG (reference sequence). The CDR3 consists of 15 residues. The CDR3 spells CAWGPSGRQGETQYF. CDR3 bases: TGTGCCTGGGGTCCAAGCGGGAGGCAGGGAGAGACCCAGTACTTC.

The chain joins TRBV11-3 to TRBJ2-1, with D unresolved. V was cut by 4 bases and J by 6 bases, with 10 bases left in between. This CDR3 has 13 amino acids. Germline V gene data show CDR1 as SGHNT and CDR2 as YENEEA. CDR3 coding DNA: TGTGCCAGCAGCTCCCGACTCGGCAATGAGCAGTTCTTC. Amino acids: CASSSRLGNEQFF.

This chain joins TRBV6-1 and TRBJ1-2; 7 bases line up with TRBD1. V lost 2 bases, J lost 5 bases, and 5 bases stayed unmatched. The CDR3 contains 14 residues. In germline, CDR1 is MNHNS, CDR2 SASEGT. The CDR3 nucleotides read TGTGCCAGCAGTGAAAACGGACAGGAGTATGGCTACACCTTC. It codes for CASSENGQEYGYTF.